This T cell receptor beta chain was sequenced for a study of T cell repertoires in cytomegalovirus infection (dated by TCRdb to the late 2010s). Context from the whole study: Recently identified HLA-C-restricted CMV epitopes, whose presentation resists viral immunomodulation, were targeted by peptide stimulations together with well-studied HLA-B-restricted epitopes. Donor HLA type was relevant to the analysis, as public TCR beta signatures indicated carriage of CMV infection together with the matching HLA type. Study-wide findings and limitations: Carriers of CMV infection plus the relevant HLA type were discriminated by the cumulative frequency of public TCR beta family members in the study cohort and in an independent roughly 340-donor cohort. In the ex vivo response, HLA-C-restricted CMV-specific TCR beta clonotypes were dominant, and in two of eight donors the single most frequent clonotype came from this HLA-C-restricted group.

TCRdb shows the sequencer as Illumina HiSeq 1500. TCRdb reprocessing: public reads trimmed at Q25 with fastp, clones called with MiXCR, in-frame beta chains kept. Rows with a matching CDR3 protein are joined into one entry that keeps the most common DNA and genes. Present in this sample are some 500,000 distinct CDR3 sequences, roughly a third of which were seen just once. The ten largest clones capture 15% to 20% of the sample. CDR1 and CDR2 are read off the germline V gene (reference sequence) as DFQATT and SNEGSKA. The V end loses 6 bases and the J end loses 8 bases, and a stretch of 19 bases separates them. The CDR3 contains 13 residues, cysteine and phenylalanine counted. The CDR3 DNA has 39 bases and is translated from base 1. This clonotype appeared a few times. Its binding antigen is unknown. Base quality data are lacking; no much larger clone is found one base away. Interpreted using the paper, the treatment or condition label stands for: in vitro stimulation with specific CMV peptide epitopes to enrich CMV-specific T cells.

The starting material was cultured PBMCs, obtained from culture after CMV antigen stimulation. The receptor was isolated from a human donor in good health (CMV status not recorded). Some clones in this sample may be carry-over from other donors' samples. Recombination connected TRBV20-1 to TRBJ1-2, and the D gene may be TRBD1, 6 bases matching. Read as DNA, the sequence is TGCAGTGCCCTTACAGGGCGGAGCGGCGGCTACACCTTC. This sequence encodes CSALTGRSGGYTF.